This is a list of T cell receptor beta chains from one sample in a study of blood T cell repertoires in COVID-19. Sequenced by immunoSEQ multiplex PCR; TCRdb stores in-frame clones only, minus some. The sample yields roughly 140,000 clones, 88% seen once. The sequenced material came from peripheral blood. The origin of the receptors is a man between 70 and 80 years old with acute or convalescent COVID-19. Each CDR3 is given with its conserved first and last residue. A D gene is named only where the DNA matches it firmly. Size is omitted from some rows. Given values are once, few, many or a class for expanded clones.

v_call	j_call	clone_size	d_call	cdr3_nt	cdr3_aa
TRBV11-2	TRBJ2-2	.	.	TGTGCCAGCAGCTTAGACCGCGCGAACACCGGGGAGCTGTTTTTT	CASSLDRANTGELFF
TRBV7-5	TRBJ2-7	.	.	TGTGTCAGAAGCTTAAGCGGGGGGGACGAGCAGTACTTC	CVRSLSGGDEQYF
TRBV5-8	TRBJ2-2	.	TRBD2	TGTGCCAGCAGCTTGACGACTAGCGGGGGGCCTACCGGGGAGCTGTTTTTT	CASSLTTSGGPTGELFF
TRBV13	TRBJ1-1	.	TRBD1	TGTGCCAGCAGCTCGGACAGGGGACCCGAGAACACTGAAGCTTTCTTT	CASSSDRGPENTEAFF
TRBV11-2	TRBJ2-5	.	.	TGTGCCAGCAGCTCCCCGGGACACCCCGAAGGTTATGGGGCCCAGTACTTC	CASSSPGHPEGYGAQYF
TRBV6-1	TRBJ1-5	once	.	TGTGCCAGCAGTGTAGCGGGCCCTAACAATCAGCCCCAGCATTTT	CASSVAGPNNQPQHF
TRBV3-1/TRBV3-2	TRBJ1-2	.	.	TGTGCCAGCAGCCAAGATATTATGAGGAGGGTGGACGGCTACACCTTC	CASSQDIMRRVDGYTF
TRBV30	TRBJ1-1	.	TRBD1	TGTGCCTGGACGAGGGTTGACAGGGGGACTGAAGCTTTCTTT	CAWTRVDRGTEAFF
TRBV30	TRBJ1-5	.	.	TGTGCCTCCGGGGGAGGCAATCAGCCCCAGCATTTT	CASGGGNQPQHF
TRBV28	TRBJ1-1	once	TRBD1	TGTGCCAGCAGGGGGAATCACAGGGGGCACACTGAAGCTTTCTTT	CASRGNHRGHTEAFF
TRBV2	TRBJ1-6	.	TRBD1	TGTGCCAGCAGTCCGTTCGATACAGGGGATGGGAGTTCACCCCTCCACTTT	CASSPFDTGDGSSPLHF
TRBV6-5	TRBJ1-5	.	.	TGTGCCAGCAGTTACTCAGTGAGGAGCAATCAGCCCCAGCATTTT	CASSYSVRSNQPQHF
TRBV28	TRBJ2-7	.	TRBD2	TGTGCCAGCAGGACTAGCGGAGGCCCTTATGGGCAGTACTTC	CASRTSGGPYGQYF
TRBV5-4	TRBJ2-1	.	TRBD2	TGTGCCAGCAGACAGGGACTAGCCGAAACCTACAATGAGCAGTTCTTC	CASRQGLAETYNEQFF
TRBV2	TRBJ1-5	.	TRBD1	TGTGCCAGCAGTCTCTGGGACAGTAATCAGCCCCAGCATTTT	CASSLWDSNQPQHF
TRBV19	TRBJ2-3	once	TRBD1	TGTGCCAGTAGTAAGTCAGGGGGCTTAGGAGATACGCAGTATTTT	CASSKSGGLGDTQYF
TRBV6-2/TRBV6-3	TRBJ2-3	.	TRBD2	TGTGCCAGCAGTTACTCTGTGACTAGCGGGCTCACAGATACGCAGTATTTT	CASSYSVTSGLTDTQYF
TRBV29-1	TRBJ1-1	.	.	TGCAGCGTTGTGAAACAGATGAACACTGAAGCTTTCTTT	CSVVKQMNTEAFF
TRBV11-2	TRBJ2-1	few	.	TGTGCCAGCAGCTTAGGGGGGCTGAGGCCATACAATGAGCAGTTCTTC	CASSLGGLRPYNEQFF
TRBV2	TRBJ1-2	.	.	TGTGCCAGCGAAGCGACCGGGGGCTACACCTTC	CASEATGGYTF
TRBV20-1	TRBJ1-2	.	.	TGCAGTGGACAAGACCTATACGGCTACACCTTC	CSGQDLYGYTF
TRBV27	TRBJ2-7	.	TRBD1	TGTGCCAGCAGGAGAACGGACAGGTCCTCCTACGAGCAGTACTTC	CASRRTDRSSYEQYF
TRBV7-2	TRBJ1-5	.	.	TGTGCCAGCAGCTTAGATGCAGGGAAGGTTCAGCCCCAGCATTTT	CASSLDAGKVQPQHF
TRBV19	TRBJ2-5	once	TRBD1	TGTGCCAGTAGTTTGGACAGGGGGCGATACGAGACCCAGTACTTC	CASSLDRGRYETQYF
TRBV19	TRBJ2-1	.	.	TGTGCCAGTAGTCTCGCCGGGACATACAATGAGCAGTTCTTC	CASSLAGTYNEQFF
TRBV2	TRBJ2-2	.	.	TGTGCCAGCAGTGCGGACACACTCGCGAACACCGGGGAGCTGTTTTTT	CASSADTLANTGELFF
TRBV19	TRBJ1-1	.	TRBD1	TGTGCCAGTAGCTGGACAGGCGAAGGGAACACTGAAGCTTTCTTT	CASSWTGEGNTEAFF
TRBV28	TRBJ1-1	.	TRBD1	TGTGCCAGCAGTTCGGGGACAGGGCGGGAAGCTTTCTTT	CASSSGTGREAFF
TRBV6-5	TRBJ1-1	once	TRBD1	TGTGCCAGCAGTTACACGACAGGGGGGAGTTCTGAAGCTTTCTTT	CASSYTTGGSSEAFF
TRBV11-3	TRBJ2-3	.	TRBD2	TGTGCCAGCAGCCCCGGACTAGCGGGAGACACAGATACGCAGTATTTT	CASSPGLAGDTDTQYF
TRBV6-5	TRBJ1-5	.	.	TGTGCCAGCAGAAAAACAGGGTTGAGGCAGCCCCAGCATTTT	CASRKTGLRQPQHF
TRBV20-1	TRBJ2-1	.	TRBD2	TGCAGTGCTAGTGACCGGACTAGCGGGGGGAGGAATGAGCAGTTCTTC	CSASDRTSGGRNEQFF
TRBV3-1/TRBV3-2	TRBJ1-6	.	TRBD1	TGTGCCAGCAGCCAAGGAGACAGGGTAGGCTCACCCCTCCACTTT	CASSQGDRVGSPLHF
TRBV5-4	TRBJ1-2	.	.	TGTGCCAGCAGCCCGTCAATGGGTCAGCAGGACACCTTC	CASSPSMGQQDTF
TRBV6-1	TRBJ2-5	.	.	TGTGCCAGCAGTGAAGTAGGGGGTGCCCAAGAGACCCAGTACTTC	CASSEVGGAQETQYF
TRBV19	TRBJ1-4	.	.	TGTGCCAGTAGTATTCAGGGTGTGAATGAAAAACTGTTTTTT	CASSIQGVNEKLFF
TRBV19	TRBJ2-2	.	.	TGTGCCAGTAGTCGACAGACCGGGGAGCTGTTTTTT	CASSRQTGELFF
TRBV7-2	TRBJ1-4	.	.	TGTGCCAGCAGCTTAGTTGAGGCGGCGGGTGAAAAACTGTTTTTT	CASSLVEAAGEKLFF
TRBV28	TRBJ2-3	.	.	TGTGCCAGCAGACGGACTCAGGCAGATACGCAGTATTTT	CASRRTQADTQYF
TRBV21-1	TRBJ2-2	.	.	TGTGCCAGCATCAAATTTCTAGGGGTGGCCGGGGAGCTGTTTTTT	CASIKFLGVAGELFF
TRBV19	TRBJ1-3	.	.	TGTGCCAGTAGTCGACAGGCCTCTGGAAACACCATATATTTT	CASSRQASGNTIYF
TRBV7-3	TRBJ2-3	.	.	TGTGCCAGCAGCCGAGGGAGCGGTGGAGATACGCAGTATTTT	CASSRGSGGDTQYF
TRBV3-1/TRBV3-2	TRBJ1-6	.	.	TGTGCCAGCAGCCAAGATGCGGCAGTAAAAGGTTCACCCCTCCACTTT	CASSQDAAVKGSPLHF
TRBV5-1	TRBJ2-2	.	TRBD2	TGCGCCAGCAGCCAGACTAGCGGGAGCACCGGGGAGCTGTTTTTT	CASSQTSGSTGELFF
TRBV7-2	TRBJ1-5	.	.	TGTGCCAGCAGCGACGGGGTTTATAGCAATCAGCCCCAGCATTTT	CASSDGVYSNQPQHF
TRBV5-4	TRBJ2-3	.	.	TGTGCCAGCAGCTACCTCGCGGACACAGATACGCAGTATTTT	CASSYLADTDTQYF
TRBV3-1/TRBV3-2	TRBJ2-7	.	TRBD2	TGTGCCAGCAGCCTCCAACGACTAGCGGGAGTAGGCGAGCAGTACTTC	CASSLQRLAGVGEQYF
TRBV11-2	TRBJ1-1	.	.	TGTGCCAGCAGCTTTTCAGGGGTTTCGGCTGAAGCTTTCTTT	CASSFSGVSAEAFF